A single sample gave rise to the 12 T cell receptor beta chains below, sequenced in a study of blood T cell repertoires in COVID-19. Using immunoSEQ multiplex PCR, the repertoire was profiled, and TCRdb retains in-frame clones only, with some absent. The table includes roughly 100,000 clones, about 90% detected once. Sequencing used peripheral blood. The source of these receptors is a human donor in a cohort sampled during active COVID-19.

V gene TRBV9 combines with J gene TRBJ2-3, with no clear D. V lost 3 bases and J 6 bases, leaving 26 bases between the germline ends. Per germline, CDR1 SGDLS and CDR2 YYNGEE. CDR3 length: 18 residues. CDR3 bases: TGTGCCAGCAGCGGAGGCCGCCTGGCTACACCCCCCCGGGATACGCAGTATTTT. Residues: CASSGGRLATPPRDTQYF.

This clone was picked up one time. The CDR3 loop reads CSVETVSGYGYTF. The CDR3 nucleotides read TGCAGCGTTGAAACCGTCTCGGGCTATGGCTACACCTTC. This chain links TRBV29-1 with TRBJ1-2; D uncertain. V dropped 2 bases and J dropped 4 bases, with 11 bases sitting between them. Per germline, CDR1 SQVTM and CDR2 ANQGSEA. The CDR3 has 13 residues.

The J gene is TRBJ2-7, the V gene TRBV5-1; weak D call: TRBD1 (6 bases). In germline, CDR1 is SGHRS, CDR2 YFSETQ. The CDR3 is made up of 15 amino acids. Trimming left V 2 bases short and J 5 bases short, with 17 bases between. CDR3 sequence (DNA): TGCGCCAGCAGCTTCCAGGGGCCCCGAGGGAACGAGCAGTACTTC. Translating gives CASSFQGPRGNEQYF. Complete variable domain (other parts from reference TRBV5-1 and TRBJ2-7): KAGVTQTPRYLIKTRGQQVTLSCSPISGHRSVSWYQQTPGQGLQFLFEYFSETQRNKGNFPGRFSGRQFSNSRSEMNVSTLELGDSALYLCASSFQGPRGNEQYFGPGTRLTVT.

V gene TRBV5-1 combines with J gene TRBJ2-5; D gene unclear. The germline CDR1 and CDR2 sequences are SGHRS and YFSETQ. The CDR3 consists of 15 residues. Trimming took 0 bases from V and 5 from J, leaving 14 bases between them. CDR3 coding DNA: TGCGCCAGCAGCTTGGGAGGCTATGCCCGGGAGACCCAGTACTTC. This encodes CASSLGGYARETQYF.

CDR3 in amino acids: CASSFSISREQFF. The CDR3 nucleotides are TGTGCCAGCAGCTTTAGTATTAGCCGCGAGCAGTTCTTC. The chain couples TRBV5-6 to TRBJ2-1; D unclear. Germline V gives CDR1 SGHDT, CDR2 YYEEEE. This CDR3 has 13 residues. Trimming pared 2 bases from V and 10 bases from J, leaving 13 bases between. Filled out from reference TRBV5-6 and TRBJ2-1, the complete variable domain reads DAGVTQSPTHLIKTRGQQVTLRCSPKSGHDTVSWYQQALGQGPQFIFQYYEEEERQRGNFPDRFSGHQFPNYSSELNVNALLLGDSALYLCASSFSISREQFFGPGTRLTVL.

This rearrangement joins TRBV21-1 to TRBJ2-4; the D segment call TRBD1 is taken from the table without a DNA check. TRBV21-1 corresponds to a pseudogene. This CDR3 contains 16 residues. The CDR3 loop reads CASSPRDRGLENIQYF. The CDR3 bases are TGTGCCAGCAGCCCGCGGGACAGGGGGCTAGAAAACATTCAGTACTTC.

The rearrangement uses TRBV7-2 and TRBJ2-1; no definite D call. Trimming stripped 3 bases from V and 4 bases from J, with 7 bases between. Germline assignment: CDR1 SGHTA and CDR2 FQGNSA. The CDR3 extends over 13 amino acids. In DNA, the CDR3 is TGTGCCAGCAGCTTCACAGAGTACAATGAGCAGTTCTTC. Protein product: CASSFTEYNEQFF. Full variable domain (rest looked up from reference TRBV7-2 and TRBJ2-1): GAGVSQSPSNKVTEKGKDVELRCDPISGHTALYWYRQSLGQGLEFLIYFQGNSAPDKSGLPSDRFSAERTGGSVSTLTIQRTQQEDSAVYLCASSFTEYNEQFFGPGTRLTVL.

The CDR3 sequence is CASSSRVRRGAGELFF. As DNA, the CDR3 is TGTGCCAGCAGCTCAAGGGTCCGCAGGGGGGCCGGGGAGCTGTTTTTT. The rearrangement uses TRBV11-2 and TRBJ2-2, with D tentatively TRBD1 (7 bases). The germline CDR1 and CDR2 sequences are SGHAT and FQNNGV. V was pared by 4 bases and J by 6 bases, with 18 bases between. The CDR3 runs 16 residues.

This rearrangement joins TRBV7-9 to TRBJ2-7; D is perhaps TRBD1 (6 bases). The CDR3 contains 14 residues. The V gene's germline CDR1 is SEHNR and CDR2 FQNEAQ (reference sequence). V dropped 2 bases and J dropped 2 bases, with 10 bases sitting between them. CDR3 in DNA: TGTGCCAGCAGCTTACAGGGGCTTCCCTACGAGCAGTACTTC. Translating it yields CASSLQGLPYEQYF.

The chain recombines TRBV5-8 with TRBJ1-1, with 7 bases fitting TRBD1. Trimming removed 0 bases from V and 3 bases from J; junction bases left unmatched: 2. The CDR3 consists of 14 residues. Germline values: CDR1 SGHTS, CDR2 YDEGEE. CDR3 sequence reads: CASSLGTGDTEAFF. The CDR3 DNA follows: TGTGCCAGCAGCTTGGGGACAGGAGACACTGAAGCTTTCTTT.

V and J are TRBV29-1 and TRBJ2-2, with D perhaps matching TRBD1 (6 bases). With 4 bases removed from V and 4 bases from J, the gap between germline ends came to 10 bases. The CDR3 covers 13 residues. CDR1 is SQVTM, CDR2 ANQGSEA, per germline. CDR3 in DNA: TGCAGCGTTGCTGGGGGCTCCACCGGGGAGCTGTTTTTT. Its protein product is CSVAGGSTGELFF.

V usage is TRBV19 and J usage is TRBJ1-6; tentatively, D is TRBD1 (5 bases). The germline gives CDR1 LNHDA, CDR2 SQIVND (reference sequence). V gave up 3 bases and J gave up 8 bases, with 5 bases separating them. The CDR3 sequence is 12 residues long. The CDR3 DNA is TGTGCCAGTAGTATCAGGGATTCACCCCTCCACTTT. It yields the protein CASSIRDSPLHF.